The next 23 T cell receptor beta chains were all read from a single sample in a study of T cells after posttransplantation cyclophosphamide. Data came from immunoSEQ multiplex PCR; TCRdb stores just in-frame clones and leaves some out. The specimen has more than 40,000 clones, none found just once. Sequenced material: PBMCs. These receptors all come from a man aged 35-49 years in good health, CMV-negative, and a related stem cell transplant donor.

The V call is TRBV5-6, the J call TRBJ1-3; D uncertain. Germline CDR1 reads SGHDT; CDR2 reads YYEEEE. The V end was cut by 0 bases, the J end by 0 bases, with 7 bases between. The CDR3 sequence is 15 residues long. CDR3 amino acids: CASSLGPTSGNTIYF. The CDR3 DNA reads TGTGCCAGCAGCTTGGGGCCAACCTCTGGAAACACCATATATTTT.

In this sample, this clone turned up many times. The chain is built from TRBV7-8 and TRBJ2-3; D call uncertain. The ends were cut back, 7 bases at V and 4 bases at J, with 18 bases in the middle. This CDR3 has 15 residues. Germline CDR1 reads SGHVS; CDR2 reads FQNEAQ. Here the CDR3 reads CASTRSPGSADTQYF. The CDR3 coding sequence is TGTGCCAGCACCCGAAGCCCAGGTTCCGCAGATACGCAGTATTTT.

This clone was recorded many times. The chain links TRBV30 to TRBJ1-1; 7 bases match TRBD1. After removal of 4 bases from V and 12 bases from J, the junction contained 8 bases not matched to a gene. Per the germline V gene, CDR1 is GTSNPN and CDR2 is SVGIG (reference sequence). The CDR3 is made up of 11 amino acids. CDR3 DNA: TGTGCCTGGATTACAGGGGTACGAACTTTCTTT. This encodes CAWITGVRTFF.

This clone was seen repeatedly, ten times or more. V is TRBV6-7 and J is TRBJ2-7, with TRBD1 matching 8 bases. TRBV6-7 is identified as an open reading frame with a role that is uncertain. CDR3 length: 14 amino acids. J gave up 0 bases and V 10 bases, and 8 bases lay outside the gene matches. This CDR3 reads CATPRQGSSYEQYF. The CDR3 coding sequence is TGTGCCACCCCCCGACAGGGGAGCTCCTACGAGCAGTACTTC.

This clone was picked up many times. The genes are TRBV7-7 and TRBJ2-2; 9 nucleotides match TRBD2. Unmatched junction bases numbered 5, after V lost 4 bases and J lost 2 bases. Germline V gene lookup returns CDR1 SSHAT and CDR2 FNYEAQ (reference sequence). The CDR3 sequence is 16 residues long. The CDR3 protein is CASSSSSGTNTGELFF. CDR3 nucleotides: TGTGCCAGCAGCTCTTCTAGCGGGACAAACACCGGGGAGCTGTTTTTT.

This clone was detected ten times or more. V gene TRBV28 combines with J gene TRBJ2-2, with 9 bases lining up with TRBD2. The V gene's germline CDR1 is MDHEN and CDR2 SYDVKM. The V gene end was trimmed by 3 bases and the J gene end by 3 bases; junction bases not matched to a gene: 2. The CDR3 sequence is 15 residues long. CDR3: CASSFGLAYTGELFF. The CDR3 nucleotides are TGTGCCAGCAGTTTCGGACTAGCGTACACCGGGGAGCTGTTTTTT.

This clone was counted at least ten times. The V gene is TRBV6-1, the J gene TRBJ1-1; 8 bases are a match to TRBD1. Looked up from germline, CDR1 is MNHNS and CDR2 is SASEGT. The CDR3 consists of 14 residues. With V trimmed by 5 bases and J by 3 bases, 5 bases remained unmatched. CDR3 in DNA: TGTGCCAGCAGTCTTCAGGGGGCGGACACTGAAGCTTTCTTT. Amino acids: CASSLQGADTEAFF.

This clone was detected many times. The J gene is TRBJ2-2, the V gene TRBV18; 15 nucleotides line up with TRBD2. Germline CDR1 and CDR2: KGHSH and LQKENI. There are 18 residues in the CDR3. Trimming cost V 0 bases and J 5 bases; bases outside gene matches: 4. The CDR3 bases are TGTGCCAGCTCACCACCGGGACTAGCGGGAGGAAGGACCGGGGAGCTGTTTTTT. Its translation: CASSPPGLAGGRTGELFF.

The J gene is TRBJ1-5, the V gene TRBV6-1, with TRBD1 matching over 12 bases. V shed 6 bases, J shed 10 bases, and the junction held 10 bases outside the gene matches. Per the germline V gene, CDR1 is MNHNS and CDR2 is SASEGT. CDR3 length: 15 residues. The CDR3 DNA reads TGTGCCAGCAGGACCACCGGGACAGGGGGCTCTCCCCAGCATTTT. Translated: CASRTTGTGGSPQHF.

This clone was picked up many times. The chain carries TRBV4-2 and TRBJ2-3; TRBD2 is a possible D gene (5 bases). The V end was cut by 0 bases, the J end by 3 bases, with 13 bases between. CDR3 length: 16 residues. Germline-derived CDR1 and CDR2 are LGHNA and YNFKEQ. CDR3: CASSQDWYSGTDTQYF. As DNA, the CDR3 is TGTGCCAGCAGCCAAGATTGGTACTCGGGGACAGATACGCAGTATTTT.

This clone has a count of ten or more. CDR3 sequence: CASSYSRQGGADTQYF. Here the CDR3 DNA reads TGTGCCAGCAGTTACTCGCGCCAGGGAGGGGCAGATACGCAGTATTTT. The chain combines TRBV6-5 with TRBJ2-3, with 7 bases fitting TRBD2. The germline CDR1 and CDR2 sequences are MNHEY and SVGAGI. The CDR3 is 16 amino acids. Losses at the gene ends were 0 bases for V and 4 bases for J; bases not matched to a gene: 7.

This clone occurred many times. V is TRBV30 and J is TRBJ2-7; D may be TRBD2 (6 bases). Trimming took off 0 bases at V and 5 bases at J, with 11 bases between the two ends. Germline CDR1 reads GTSNPN; CDR2 reads SVGIG (reference sequence). This CDR3 is built from 13 residues. The CDR3 DNA is TGTGCCTGGAGTGTGGTGGGGGGAGACGAGCAGTACTTC. Protein product: CAWSVVGGDEQYF.

This clone was found many times. The chain joins TRBV4-1 to TRBJ1-1; no clear D gene. Trimming took off 1 base at V and 1 base at J, with 13 bases between the two ends. Germline CDR1 reads MGHRA; CDR2 reads YSYEKL. There are 16 residues in the CDR3. In DNA form, the CDR3 reads TGCGCCAGCAGCCAAGGTGAAGCGCCCCGGAACACTGAAGCTTTCTTT. The encoded protein is CASSQGEAPRNTEAFF.

This clone came up many times. V is TRBV27 and J is TRBJ2-2; 8 nucleotides line up with TRBD1. V was clipped by 1 base and J by 7 bases; unmatched bases: 5. This CDR3 spans 15 amino acids. The germline V gene has CDR1 MNHEY and CDR2 SMNVEV (reference sequence). The CDR3 reads CASSLWIDRGGELFF. The CDR3 bases are TGTGCCAGCAGTTTATGGATAGACAGGGGCGGGGAGCTGTTTTTT.

This clone was observed many times. This chain joins TRBV6-1 and TRBJ2-3, with 7 bases matching TRBD2. The CDR3 contains 15 residues. V gave up 7 bases and J gave up 6 bases; unmatched junction bases: 13. Germline V gene lookup returns CDR1 MNHNS and CDR2 SASEGT. In DNA, the CDR3 is TGTGCCAGCACCGAGGGTGGACTAGATCCGGATACGCAGTATTTT. This translates into CASTEGGLDPDTQYF.

This clone was seen ten or more times. The V call is TRBV5-1, the J call TRBJ2-3, with 7 bases that match TRBD1. Germline V gives CDR1 SGHRS, CDR2 YFSETQ. V lost 5 bases and J lost 5; bases outside the gene matches: 17. This CDR3 is 17 amino acids long. The CDR3 DNA reads TGCGCCAGCAGTCTCCAAAGGGCAAGGGCAGGGGGAGATACGCAGTATTTT. This codes for CASSLQRARAGGDTQYF.

This clone was detected ten times or more. V usage is TRBV7-9 and J usage is TRBJ2-3; tentatively, D is TRBD1 (6 bases). The germline gives CDR1 SEHNR, CDR2 FQNEAQ (reference sequence). The V and J ends lost 6 bases and 2 bases respectively, with 15 bases between them. The CDR3 sequence is 15 residues long. The CDR3 DNA sequence: TGTGCCAGCAGTCAAGGACAGATTCCCACAGATACGCAGTATTTT. Translation gives CASSQGQIPTDTQYF.

This clone was counted ten times or more. The chain uses TRBV6-1 and TRBJ1-1, with D maybe TRBD1 (6 bases). Between the trimmed V and J ends, which lost 5 bases and 0 bases, there was a span of 10 bases. The germline V gene has CDR1 MNHNS and CDR2 SASEGT. The CDR3 contains 14 residues. The CDR3 DNA is TGTGCCAGCAGTAAAGGGGACATGAACACTGAAGCTTTCTTT. Encoded protein: CASSKGDMNTEAFF.

In this sample, this clone turned up many times. The V gene is TRBV19, the J gene TRBJ2-3, with TRBD2 as a possible D gene (5 bases). This CDR3 comprises 14 residues. Trimming removed 3 bases at V and 4 bases at J, with 11 bases between. The V gene's germline CDR1 is LNHDA and CDR2 SQIVND (reference sequence). DNA for the CDR3: TGTGCCAGTAGTATTGGGCCCGGGGCAGATACGCAGTATTTT. Encoded protein: CASSIGPGADTQYF.

This clone appeared many times. The chain couples TRBV15 to TRBJ2-5, with 7 bases fitting TRBD2. Per the germline V gene, CDR1 is LNHNV and CDR2 is YYDKDF (reference sequence). The trim removed 3 bases at V and 2 bases at J, leaving 9 bases unmatched. The CDR3 runs 16 residues. CDR3 sequence (DNA): TGTGCCACCAGCAGGGGTCGGGCTAGCGGACAAGAGACCCAGTACTTC. It yields the protein CATSRGRASGQETQYF.

This clone was recorded at least ten times. The V gene is TRBV6-6, the J gene TRBJ2-1; no clear D gene. V lost 6 bases, J lost 0 bases, and 9 bases lay in between. CDR1 is MNHNY, CDR2 SVGAGI, per germline (reference sequence). The CDR3 sequence is 14 residues long. In DNA form, the CDR3 reads TGTGCCAGCAGGGAGCCAAGCTCCTACAATGAGCAGTTCTTC. The encoded protein is CASREPSSYNEQFF.

This clone showed up many times. The chain recombines TRBV27 with TRBJ1-5; TRBD1 matches 7 bases. CDR1 is MNHEY, CDR2 SMNVEV, per germline (reference sequence). V lost 3 bases, J lost 7 bases, and 12 bases stayed unmatched. The CDR3 contains 16 residues. CDR3 amino acids: CASSFTATGVGQPQHF. Here the CDR3 DNA reads TGTGCCAGCAGTTTCACGGCAACAGGGGTCGGGCAGCCCCAGCATTTT.

This clone occurred many times. This chain links TRBV5-1 with TRBJ2-2; TRBD2 might be the D (6 bases). Germline CDR1 SGHRS, CDR2 YFSETQ. The CDR3 loop spans 17 amino acids. The V end was cut by 0 bases, the J end by 6 bases, with 18 bases between. CDR3 sequence: CASSLDETRGGSGELFF. CDR3 nucleotide sequence: TGCGCCAGCAGCTTGGATGAGACGCGTGGGGGGTCCGGGGAGCTGTTTTTT.